These 7 T cell receptor beta chains were sequenced from one sample in a study of shared clonotypes between healthy human individuals. This table comes from immunoSEQ multiplex PCR, and its TCRdb copy is limited to in-frame clones, with some not included. Among about 500,000 clones listed, 70% to 80% were seen once. The sequencing sample was made of PBMCs. These receptors came from a woman aged 40 to 55 in good health. Some clones in this sample may be carry-over from other donors' samples.

The V and J genes are TRBV19 and TRBJ2-7, with D perhaps matching TRBD1 (5 bases). This CDR3 is built from 13 residues. Germline V lookup: CDR1 LNHDA, CDR2 SQIVND (reference sequence). V dropped 7 bases and J dropped 2 bases, with 12 bases sitting between them. The CDR3 here is CASKSPGTYEQYF. The CDR3 bases are TGTGCCAGTAAGTCCCCAGGGACCTACGAGCAGTACTTC.

The J gene is TRBJ2-7, the V gene TRBV6-5; unclear D gene. Deletions cut 3 bases from V and 3 bases from J, with 9 bases between. The CDR3 length is 13 residues. The germline V gene has CDR1 MNHEY and CDR2 SVGAGI. The CDR3 loop is CASSYYAYYEQYF. For the CDR3, the DNA is TGTGCCAGCAGTTATTACGCCTACTACGAGCAGTACTTC.

Comments on this clone: The junction does not match germline at one end; this may be a read error. This rearrangement joins TRBV7-9 to TRBJ2-2; D possibly uses TRBD1 or TRBD2 (6 bases each). This CDR3 region has 16 residues. In germline, CDR1 is SEHNR, CDR2 FQNEAQ (reference sequence). Here the CDR3 reads CASSPRTGRQHRGAVF. CDR3 coding DNA: TGTGCCAGCAGCCCCCGAACAGGGAGGCAACACCGGGGAGCTGTTTTT.

The chain is built from TRBV6-5 and TRBJ2-7, with TRBD1 matching over 7 bases. The length of the CDR3 is 14 residues. Germline V gene lookup returns CDR1 MNHEY and CDR2 SVGAGI. Trimming cost V 0 bases and J 6 bases; bases outside gene matches: 5. The CDR3 nucleotides are TGTGCCAGCAGTTACTCGGGAAGGGGGCTCGAGCAGTACTTC. This translates into CASSYSGRGLEQYF.

V and J are TRBV28 and TRBJ2-7; 8 nucleotides align to TRBD1. The CDR3 is 15 amino acids. The ends lost 6 bases at V and 4 bases at J; junction bases unmatched: 11. Per germline, CDR1 MDHEN and CDR2 SYDVKM. CDR3 residues: CASSSWTGQTYEQYF. CDR3 nucleotide sequence: TGTGCCAGCAGCTCCTGGACAGGGCAGACTTACGAGCAGTACTTC.

The chain joins TRBV5-1 to TRBJ2-2; 7 positions match TRBD2. The CDR3 length is 16 residues. Per the germline V gene, CDR1 is SGHRS and CDR2 is YFSETQ. V was clipped by 2 bases and J by 0 bases; unmatched bases: 4. Written as DNA, the CDR3 is TGCGCCAGCAGCTTACTAGCGAATACGAACACCGGGGAGCTGTTTTTT. Translated, it gives CASSLLANTNTGELFF.

The chain uses TRBV4-2 and TRBJ2-7; D unclear. The CDR3 has 14 residues. The germline V gene encodes CDR1 LGHNA and CDR2 YNFKEQ. The V end was cut by 0 bases, the J end by 0 bases, with 6 bases between. CDR3: CASSQDHSSYEQYF. CDR3 bases: TGTGCCAGCAGCCAAGATCACAGCTCCTACGAGCAGTACTTC.